The 10 T cell receptor beta chains below were found in one sample sequenced in a study of cytomegalovirus exposure and HLA in healthy donors. Profiled with immunoSEQ multiplex PCR; TCRdb holds only in-frame clones, not every one. The sample carries some 210,000 clones, roughly 84% recorded once. The sequencing input was PBMCs. The receptors originated from a woman aged 18-30 years in good health and CMV-seropositive.

V usage is TRBV30 and J usage is TRBJ2-1, with D tentatively TRBD1 (5 bases). CDR1 and CDR2 (germline): GTSNPN, SVGIG (reference sequence). This CDR3 region has 13 residues. V was shortened by 2 bases and J by 7 bases, with 12 bases between the two germline ends. CDR3 in DNA: TGTGCCTGGAGTTCAGGGATCAGGAATGAGCAGTTCTTC. Translation: CAWSSGIRNEQFF.

Comments on this clone: The sample holds other DNA sequences that translate to the same CDR3. The gene calls are TRBV5-1 and TRBJ2-1; a possible D gene is TRBD2 (6 bases). Trimming took 4 bases from V and 2 from J, leaving 10 bases between them. Per germline, CDR1 SGHRS and CDR2 YFSETQ. This CDR3 comprises 14 residues. CDR3 sequence reads: CASSLSGAYNEQFF. As DNA, the CDR3 is TGCGCCAGCAGCCTTAGCGGCGCCTACAATGAGCAGTTCTTC.

V gene TRBV5-4 combines with J gene TRBJ1-1; 10 nucleotides line up with TRBD1. The CDR3 runs to 15 residues. V was pared by 1 base and J by 4 bases, with 4 bases of the junction left unmatched. Germline V gene data show CDR1 as SGHNT and CDR2 as YYREEE (reference sequence). The CDR3 sequence: CASSLTGTGVTEAFF. The CDR3 DNA reads as TGTGCCAGCAGCTTGACCGGGACAGGGGTCACTGAAGCTTTCTTT.

The chain uses TRBV28 and TRBJ1-5; 9 bases are shared with TRBD1. CDR1 is MDHEN, CDR2 SYDVKM, per germline. The CDR3 contains 13 residues. The V and J ends lost 8 bases and 2 bases, in that order; junction bases with no gene match: 1. The CDR3 protein is CASGDRGNQPQHF. In DNA form, the CDR3 reads TGTGCCAGCGGGGACAGGGGCAATCAGCCCCAGCATTTT.

The V gene is TRBV18, the J gene TRBJ1-5; perhaps TRBD1 as D (6 bases). The germline V and J ends were trimmed by 1 base and 2 bases, with 9 bases remaining between them. The CDR3 runs 15 residues. Germline V lookup: CDR1 KGHSH, CDR2 LQKENI. The CDR3 sequence is CASSPQAGGNQPQHF. CDR3 sequence (DNA): TGTGCCAGCTCACCACAGGCAGGGGGCAATCAGCCCCAGCATTTT.

CDR3 protein: CASSLVLREYAGELFF. In DNA form, the CDR3 reads TGCGCCAGCAGCTTGGTTTTGCGGGAGTACGCCGGGGAGCTGTTTTTT. The chain combines TRBV5-1 with TRBJ2-2, with 7 bases identical to TRBD2. The trim removed 0 bases at V and 6 bases at J, leaving 8 bases unmatched. This CDR3 has 16 residues. Germline loops: CDR1 SGHRS, CDR2 YFSETQ.

This clone came up once. The chain recombines TRBV19 with TRBJ1-1; 8 positions match TRBD1. Looked up from germline, CDR1 is LNHDA and CDR2 is SQIVND (reference sequence). V lost 7 bases, J lost 5 bases, and 9 bases stayed unmatched. There are 14 residues in the CDR3. In DNA, the CDR3 is TGTGCCAGTACCACCCAGGGGGCGGGGACTGAAGCTTTCTTT. Translation gives CASTTQGAGTEAFF. Using reference TRBV19 and TRBJ1-1 for the parts outside the CDR3, the full variable domain is DGGITQSPKYLFRKEGQNVTLSCEQNLNHDAMYWYRQDPGQGLRLIYYSQIVNDFQKGDIAEGYSVSREKKESFPLTVTSAQKNPTAFYLCASTTQGAGTEAFFGQGTRLTVV.

The rearrangement joins TRBV30 to TRBJ2-1; no clear D. The CDR3 consists of 13 residues. V lost 5 bases, J lost 9 bases, and 17 bases lay in between. The germline V gene has CDR1 GTSNPN and CDR2 SVGIG (reference sequence). The CDR3: CAWDFKSFGEQFF. CDR3 nucleotides: TGTGCCTGGGACTTTAAATCATTTGGTGAGCAGTTCTTC.

The J gene is TRBJ2-1, the V gene TRBV18; 10 bases map to TRBD2. Germline V gene sequence: CDR1 KGHSH, CDR2 LQKENI. V was clipped by 6 bases and J by 5 bases; unmatched bases: 10. The CDR3 runs 16 residues. The CDR3 DNA reads TGTGCCAGCTCCCCCATGGGACTAGCGACTAACAATGAGCAGTTCTTC. It translates to CASSPMGLATNNEQFF.

The V call is TRBV6-6, the J call TRBJ2-1, with D perhaps TRBD2 (5 bases). Trimming removed 7 bases at V and 5 bases at J, with 21 bases between. CDR1 MNHNY and CDR2 SVGAGI come from the germline V gene (reference sequence). This CDR3 is built from 16 residues. As DNA, the CDR3 is TGTGCCAGCACCCACTCTGGAGCTAACGGGAACAATGAGCAGTTCTTC. The encoded protein is CASTHSGANGNNEQFF.